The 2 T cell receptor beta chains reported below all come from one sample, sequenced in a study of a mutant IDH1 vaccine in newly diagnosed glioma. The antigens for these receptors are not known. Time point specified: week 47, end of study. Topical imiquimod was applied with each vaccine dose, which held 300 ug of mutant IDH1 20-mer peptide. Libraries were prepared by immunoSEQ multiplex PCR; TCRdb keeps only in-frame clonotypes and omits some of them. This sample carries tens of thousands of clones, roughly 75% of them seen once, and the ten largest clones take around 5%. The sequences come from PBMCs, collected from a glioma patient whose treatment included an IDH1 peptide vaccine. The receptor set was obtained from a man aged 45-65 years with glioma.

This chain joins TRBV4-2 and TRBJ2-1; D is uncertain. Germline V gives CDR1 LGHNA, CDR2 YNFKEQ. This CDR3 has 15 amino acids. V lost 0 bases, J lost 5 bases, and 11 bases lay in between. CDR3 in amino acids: CASSQDFTSDNEQFF. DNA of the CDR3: TGTGCCAGCAGCCAAGATTTCACATCTGACAATGAGCAGTTCTTC.

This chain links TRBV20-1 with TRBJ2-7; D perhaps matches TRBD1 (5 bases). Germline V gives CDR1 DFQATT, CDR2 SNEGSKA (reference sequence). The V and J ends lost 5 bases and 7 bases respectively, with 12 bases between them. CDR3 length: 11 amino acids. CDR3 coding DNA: TGCAGTGCTCGAATACAGGATGAGCAGTACTTC. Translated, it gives CSARIQDEQYF.